The sequence of this TCR beta chain was determined in a study of cytomegalovirus exposure and HLA in healthy donors. In the study overall: The 100 to 150 validation repertoires matched the approximately 700 first-cohort repertoires in platform, a later analysis reported.

For this clone: Its antigen is unknown.

CDR1 is MNHEY and CDR2 is SMNVEV in the germline V gene (reference sequence). V was clipped by 6 bases and J by 6 bases; unmatched bases: 6. This CDR3 comprises 15 residues. Here immunoSEQ multiplex PCR was the method, and the copy in TCRdb shows in-frame clones only, minus some. This sample has tens of thousands of clones, with 88% found just once. Findings of the study overall: Cytomegalovirus status was reportedly diagnosed by the classifier with high sensitivity and specificity. According to a subsequent analysis, TCR clusters from the first cohort were inclined to appear together in the roughly 120 validation repertoires. A few of the chains that were CMV-associated were confirmed in vitro to be specific for CMV antigens.

The clonotype originates from a woman under 40 in good health and CMV-seronegative. What was sequenced was PBMCs. This chain links TRBV27 with TRBJ2-1, with 12 bases lining up with TRBD2. CDR3 sequence reads: CASRPGLAGINEQFF. For the CDR3, the DNA is TGTGCCAGCAGACCGGGACTAGCGGGTATCAATGAGCAGTTCTTC.